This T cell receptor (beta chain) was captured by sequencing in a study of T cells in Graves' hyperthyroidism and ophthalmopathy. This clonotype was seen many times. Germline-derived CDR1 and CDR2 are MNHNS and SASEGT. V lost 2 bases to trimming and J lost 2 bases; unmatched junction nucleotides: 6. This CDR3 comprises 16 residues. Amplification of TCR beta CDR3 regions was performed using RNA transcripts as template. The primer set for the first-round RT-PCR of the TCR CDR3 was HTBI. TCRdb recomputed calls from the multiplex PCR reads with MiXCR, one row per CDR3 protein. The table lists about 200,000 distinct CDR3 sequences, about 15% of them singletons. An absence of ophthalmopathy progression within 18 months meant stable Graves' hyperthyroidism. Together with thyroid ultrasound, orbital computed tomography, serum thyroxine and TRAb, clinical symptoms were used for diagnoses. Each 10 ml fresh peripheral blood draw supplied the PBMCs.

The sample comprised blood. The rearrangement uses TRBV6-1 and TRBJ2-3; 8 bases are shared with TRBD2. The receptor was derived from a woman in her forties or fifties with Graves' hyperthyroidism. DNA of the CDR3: TGTGCCAGCAGTGAACGGGGGGGGGCAGCCACAGATACGCAGTATTTT. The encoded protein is CASSERGGAATDTQYF.